The sequence of this T cell receptor beta chain was determined in a study of T cell responses to AZD1222 COVID-19 vaccine. Notes on the study in general: Repertoire sampling was restricted to post-peak T cell response timepoints. Researchers report vaccine-associated CD4 TCRs spanning spike, with dominance at 160-218 and 743-854.

Data came from immunoSEQ multiplex PCR; TCRdb stores just in-frame clones and leaves some out. The sample includes 180,000 or so clones, around nine tenths of them seen just once. J was trimmed by 8 bases and V by 7 bases; bases with no gene match: 15. From germline, CDR1 is MDHEN and CDR2 SYDVKM. CDR3 length equals 15 residues. This clone appeared a single time. The antigen is not known. The clonotype was recovered from an adult in good health. V and J are TRBV28 and TRBJ1-2, with 8 positions matching TRBD1. The sample consisted of peripheral blood, taken on day 0 of AZD1222 vaccination. The CDR3 protein is CASTEGGQVKGGYTF. The CDR3 DNA is TGTGCCAGCACCGAAGGGGGACAGGTCAAGGGGGGCTACACCTTC.